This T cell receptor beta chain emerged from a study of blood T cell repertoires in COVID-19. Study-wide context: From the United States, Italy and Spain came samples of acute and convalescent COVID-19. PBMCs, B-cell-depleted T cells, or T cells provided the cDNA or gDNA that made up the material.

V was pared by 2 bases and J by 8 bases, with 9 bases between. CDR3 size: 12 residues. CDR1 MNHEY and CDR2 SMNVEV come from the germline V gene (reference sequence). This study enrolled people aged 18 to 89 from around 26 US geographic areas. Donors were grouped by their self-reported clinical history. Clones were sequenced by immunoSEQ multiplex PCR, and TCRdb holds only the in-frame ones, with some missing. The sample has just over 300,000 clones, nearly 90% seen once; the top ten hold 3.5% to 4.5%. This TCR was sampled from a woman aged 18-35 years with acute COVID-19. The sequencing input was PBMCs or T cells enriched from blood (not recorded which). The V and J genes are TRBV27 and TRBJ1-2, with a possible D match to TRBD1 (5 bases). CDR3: CASSLQGQGYTF. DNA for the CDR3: TGTGCCAGCAGTTTACAGGGTCAAGGCTACACCTTC.